Listed below are T cell receptor beta chains from one sample, sequenced in a study of glioma-infiltrating T cells after dendritic cell vaccination. Some clones are missing from TCRdb's copy, which holds only in-frame ones; the method was immunoSEQ multiplex PCR. The table shows 80,000 to 95,000 clones, with around 85% occurring only once. The input for sequencing was blood, taken after dendritic cell vaccination. These receptors came from a human donor with glioblastoma. Each CDR3 is given with its conserved first and last residue. A D gene is named only where the DNA matches it firmly. Size values are once, few and many counts, or a class for expanded clones, and some rows have none.

clone size,D gene,V gene,J gene,CDR3 protein,CDR3 DNA
.,TRBD1,TRBV12-5,TRBJ2-7,CASGPDRREQYF,TGTGCTAGTGGCCCGGACAGGCGCGAGCAGTACTTC
.,.,TRBV11-3,TRBJ2-2,CASSRGGTGELFF,TGTGCCAGCAGCAGGGGCGGCACCGGGGAGCTGTTTTTT
.,.,TRBV29-1,TRBJ1-3,CSVVGWGVSGNTIYF,TGCAGCGTCGTTGGGTGGGGGGTCTCTGGAAACACCATATATTTT
.,TRBD1,TRBV6-1,TRBJ2-7,CASSEAAGGTYEQYF,TGTGCCAGCAGTGAAGCGGCAGGGGGCACCTACGAGCAGTACTTC
.,.,TRBV19,TRBJ2-2,CASSTRQLNTGELFF,TGTGCCAGTAGTACTCGACAGCTGAACACCGGGGAGCTGTTTTTT
.,TRBD1,TRBV18,TRBJ1-6,CASSQDRVNSPLHF,TGTGCCAGCTCACAGGACAGGGTAAATTCACCCCTCCACTTT
.,.,TRBV2,TRBJ1-2,CASSDTWSYGYTF,TGTGCCAGCAGTGACACTTGGTCTTATGGCTACACCTTC
.,TRBD2,TRBV6-4,TRBJ2-3,CASSDRGGLDTQYF,TGTGCCAGCAGTGACCGGGGGGGCCTGGATACGCAGTATTTT
once,TRBD1,TRBV9,TRBJ1-1,CASSGSRVRTGATEAFF,TGTGCCAGCAGCGGTAGTAGAGTAAGAACAGGGGCTACTGAAGCTTTCTTT
.,.,TRBV30,TRBJ2-5,CAWGGASSGSQETQYF,TGTGCCTGGGGGGGGGCGTCTAGCGGATCACAAGAGACCCAGTACTTC
.,TRBD2,TRBV9,TRBJ2-3,CASSPGTSGTSTDTQYF,TGTGCCAGCAGCCCCGGGACTAGCGGAACTAGCACAGATACGCAGTATTTT
.,TRBD2,TRBV11-2,TRBJ2-7,CASSHSSGGTYEQYF,TGTGCCAGCAGCCATTCTAGCGGGGGGACCTACGAGCAGTACTTC
.,TRBD1,TRBV4-1,TRBJ2-5,CASSQTRQGARETQYF,TGCGCCAGCAGCCAAACACGACAGGGGGCACGGGAGACCCAGTACTTC
.,TRBD2,TRBV28,TRBJ2-7,CASSLVGGRYEQYF,TGTGCCAGCAGTTTAGTCGGCGGGAGATACGAGCAGTACTTC
.,.,TRBV29-1,TRBJ2-2,CSVVRKTGELFF,TGCAGCGTTGTCAGGAAGACCGGGGAGCTGTTTTTT
.,TRBD2,TRBV7-7,TRBJ2-1,CASSTTSGSHNEQFF,TGTGCCAGCAGCACCACTAGCGGGAGCCACAATGAGCAGTTCTTC
.,.,TRBV28,TRBJ1-5,CASRRDLGGVGNQPQHF,TGTGCCAGCAGAAGGGACCTCGGCGGGGTCGGCAATCAGCCCCAGCATTTT
.,.,TRBV6-4,TRBJ2-3,CASSDSWEADTQYF,TGTGCCAGCAGTGACTCCTGGGAGGCAGATACGCAGTATTTT
.,TRBD2,TRBV29-1,TRBJ2-3,CSVGRREVGTDTQYF,TGCAGCGTTGGCCGGCGGGAGGTGGGCACAGATACGCAGTATTTT
.,TRBD2,TRBV5-5,TRBJ2-3,CASSLDRGGRADTQYF,TGTGCCAGCAGCTTGGACCGGGGGGGCCGCGCAGATACGCAGTATTTT
.,TRBD1,TRBV15,TRBJ2-7,CATSRPGTGGSYEQYF,TGTGCCACCAGCAGACCCGGGACAGGGGGCTCCTACGAGCAGTACTTC
.,TRBD2,TRBV4-2,TRBJ2-1,CASSQVLAGVVEQFF,TGTGCCAGCAGCCAAGTACTAGCGGGAGTTGTTGAGCAGTTCTTC
once,.,TRBV7-3,TRBJ2-3,CASSPYSTDTQYF,TGTGCCAGCAGCCCTTATAGCACAGATACGCAGTATTTT
.,.,TRBV7-2,TRBJ1-1,CASSSEGDGTMNTEAFF,TGTGCCAGCAGCTCAGAGGGGGATGGGACTATGAACACTGAAGCTTTCTTT
.,.,TRBV30,TRBJ1-4,CAWSKEGGRFEKLFF,TGTGCCTGGAGCAAGGAAGGGGGTCGTTTTGAAAAACTGTTTTTT